This TCR beta chain was found in a study of shared clonotypes between healthy human individuals. Notes on the study in general: The expectation was that sequencing depth would affect clonotype sharing among donors. Researchers found naive subsets generally carried larger estimated richness than memory subsets.

On this clone: Antigen specificity is unknown. Different DNA sequences within this sample yield the same CDR3.

TCRdb's copy holds only in-frame clones and misses some; the assay was immunoSEQ multiplex PCR. The sample yields roughly 1,000,000 clones, approximately 78% seen once. The CDR3 covers 14 residues. The germline V gene encodes CDR1 SGHRS and CDR2 YFSETQ. The V end was cut by 0 bases, the J end by 2 bases, with 8 bases between. The clonotype originates from a man aged 18 to 29 in good health. Some clones in this sample may be carry-over from other donors' samples. The J gene is TRBJ1-2, the V gene TRBV5-1, with D unresolved. Sequences were obtained from memory CD4+ T cells from PBMCs. Subset specified: CD45RA-negative fraction. The CDR3 DNA is TGCGCCAGCAGCTTGGAGTCGGTAAACTATGGCTACACCTTC. The encoded protein is CASSLESVNYGYTF.